This paragraph covers one T cell receptor (beta chain) sequence. The antigen is undetermined. The data derive from a study of T cell responses to AZD1222 COVID-19 vaccine. General study findings and limits: Nearly half of unique spike-specific TCRs reportedly avoided B.1.351 and B.1.1.7 mutated regions. With two AZD1222 doses given, Spike-specific TCR breadth and depth both rose.

The CDR3 totals 14 residues. Looked up from germline, CDR1 is MNHEY and CDR2 is SMNVEV (reference sequence). J gave up 5 bases and V 5 bases, and 9 bases lay outside the gene matches. Repertoires were generated with immunoSEQ multiplex PCR, while TCRdb's copy carries only in-frame clones and drops some. The top ten hold 2.5% to 3.5% of the sample, which has about 140,000 clones, 88% seen once. The source of this sequence is an adult who received the AZD1222 COVID-19 vaccine. The sequencing here drew on peripheral blood, taken 28 days after the second AZD1222 dose. The chain uses TRBV27 and TRBJ2-7, with 7 nucleotides matching TRBD1. CDR3 DNA: TGTGCCAGCAGTCCCGAGGGGGCTCGGAACGAGCAGTACTTC. Protein: CASSPEGARNEQYF.